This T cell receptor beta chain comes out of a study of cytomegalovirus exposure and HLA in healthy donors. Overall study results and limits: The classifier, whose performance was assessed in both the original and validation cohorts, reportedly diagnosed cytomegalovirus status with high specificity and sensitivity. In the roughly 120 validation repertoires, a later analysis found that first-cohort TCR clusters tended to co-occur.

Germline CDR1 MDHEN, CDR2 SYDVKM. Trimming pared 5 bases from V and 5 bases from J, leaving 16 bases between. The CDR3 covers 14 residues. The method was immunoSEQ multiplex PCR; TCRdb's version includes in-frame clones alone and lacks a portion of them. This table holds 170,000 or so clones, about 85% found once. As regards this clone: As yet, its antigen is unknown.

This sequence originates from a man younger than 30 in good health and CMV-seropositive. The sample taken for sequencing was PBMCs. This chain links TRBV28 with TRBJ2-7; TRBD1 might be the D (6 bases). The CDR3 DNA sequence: TGTGCCAGCAGTCTCCTCGACAGGTCTGACGAGCAGTACTTC. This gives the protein CASSLLDRSDEQYF.